This TCR beta chain was documented in a study of CD8 T cells in ankylosing spondylitis. This clonotype was recorded many times. Its antigen is not known. V dropped 3 bases and J dropped 5 bases, with 14 bases sitting between them. This CDR3 has 14 amino acids. General study results and limits: Previously reported in reactive arthritis synovial fluid and blood were some of the motif variants. A CD8+ phenotype characterized the disease-linked clones, which were relatively rare in peripheral blood. Roughly eight highly homologous variants made up a TCR beta motif that seemed to typify ankylosing spondylitis blood. Reports say disease-linked clones showed up significantly more in matched ankylosing spondylitis synovial fluid.

TCRdb used MiXCR to reprocess the 5' RACE reads, holding one entry per CDR3 protein. The sample yields about 510,000 distinct CDR3 sequences, approximately 5% seen once. The rearrangement links TRBV12-3 or TRBV12-4 to TRBJ2-7, with D tentatively TRBD2 (6 bases). The sequencing sample was made of blood, either unsorted or a sorted T cell fraction (not recorded which). The sequence derives from a male donor with ankylosing spondylitis. Here the CDR3 DNA reads TGTGCCAGCAGTTTCGGGGGTGGGGTGAACGAGCAGTACTTC. Translated, it gives CASSFGGGVNEQYF.